This T cell receptor beta chain is from a study of blood T cell repertoires in COVID-19. Study-wide background: The samples span acute and convalescent COVID-19 from the United States, Italy and Spain. T cells, B-cell-depleted T cells, or PBMCs supplied cDNA or gDNA.

As originally analysed: Estimates of nucleated cell counts were drawn from the amplification of reference gene primers. Sequenced by immunoSEQ multiplex PCR; TCRdb stores in-frame clones only, minus some. V and J calls and clone size follow that table, whereas D and trimming were derived from the DNA. The data show about 170,000 clones, approximately 80% seen once. From germline, CDR1 is SQVTM and CDR2 ANQGSEA. The ends lost 7 bases at V and 6 bases at J; junction bases unmatched: 9. The CDR3 spans 13 residues. This clone appeared a single time. V is TRBV29-1 and J is TRBJ2-3, with TRBD2 matching over 8 bases. What was sequenced was peripheral blood. The sequence was collected from a woman older than 75 with active or convalescent COVID-19. This CDR3 reads CSAPTSGGDTQYF. The CDR3 DNA is TGCAGCGCCCCCACTAGCGGTGGGGATACGCAGTATTTT.